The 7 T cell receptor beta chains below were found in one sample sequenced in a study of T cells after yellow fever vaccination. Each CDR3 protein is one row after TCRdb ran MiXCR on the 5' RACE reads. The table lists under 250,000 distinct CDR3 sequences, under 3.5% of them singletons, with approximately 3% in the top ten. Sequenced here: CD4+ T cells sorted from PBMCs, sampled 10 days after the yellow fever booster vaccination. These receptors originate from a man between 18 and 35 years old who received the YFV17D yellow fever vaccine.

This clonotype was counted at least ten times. The CDR3 sequence: CSATVGYGYTF. CDR3 bases: TGCAGCGCGACGGTGGGGTATGGCTACACCTTC. This chain links TRBV29-1 with TRBJ1-2, with D hard to call. The V end was cut by 7 bases, the J end by 5 bases, with 11 bases between. This CDR3 is built from 11 residues. The germline CDR1 and CDR2 sequences are SQVTM and ANQGSEA.

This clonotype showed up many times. The CDR3 DNA is TGCGCCAGCAGCCAAGAAACTCAGACAGTGAACACTGAAGCTTTCTTT. Amino acid sequence: CASSQETQTVNTEAFF. The rearrangement links TRBV4-3 to TRBJ1-1; tentatively, D is TRBD1 (5 bases). CDR1 and CDR2 from the germline V gene are LGHNA and YSLEER. The ends were cut back, 0 bases at V and 0 bases at J, with 11 bases in the middle. This CDR3 is built from 16 residues.

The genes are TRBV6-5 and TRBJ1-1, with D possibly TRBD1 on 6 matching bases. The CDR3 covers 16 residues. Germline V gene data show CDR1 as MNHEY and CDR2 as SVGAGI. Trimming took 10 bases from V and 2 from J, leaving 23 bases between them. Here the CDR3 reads CATLGLGGKGNTEAFF. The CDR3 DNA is TGTGCCACCCTTGGGCTAGGGGGTAAGGGCAACACTGAAGCTTTCTTT.

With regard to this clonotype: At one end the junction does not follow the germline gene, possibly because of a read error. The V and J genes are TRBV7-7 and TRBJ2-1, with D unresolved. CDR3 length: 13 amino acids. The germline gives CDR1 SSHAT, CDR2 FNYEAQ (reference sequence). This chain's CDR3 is CASSLWEDNEQFF. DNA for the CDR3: TGTGCTAGCAGCTTGTGGGAAGACAATGAGCAGTTCTTC.

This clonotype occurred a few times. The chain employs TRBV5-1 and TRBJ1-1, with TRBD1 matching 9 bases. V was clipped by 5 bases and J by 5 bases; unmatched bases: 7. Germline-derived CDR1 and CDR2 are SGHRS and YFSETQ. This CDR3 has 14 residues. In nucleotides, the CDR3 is TGCGCCAGCAGGGTGACAGGGGGAGGAACTGAAGCTTTCTTT. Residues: CASRVTGGGTEAFF.

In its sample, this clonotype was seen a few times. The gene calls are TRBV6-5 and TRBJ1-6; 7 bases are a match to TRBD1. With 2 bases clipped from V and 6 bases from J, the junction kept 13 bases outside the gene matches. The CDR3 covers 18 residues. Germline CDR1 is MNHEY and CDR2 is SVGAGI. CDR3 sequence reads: CASSYLGDWTGFNSPLHF. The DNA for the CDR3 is TGTGCCAGCAGTTACCTGGGGGATTGGACAGGCTTTAATTCACCCCTCCACTTT.

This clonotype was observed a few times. This CDR3 reads CASRLQVPNSPLHF. The DNA of the CDR3 is TGTGCCAGCAGACTACAGGTCCCTAATTCACCCCTCCACTTT. V is TRBV6-2 or TRBV6-3 and J is TRBJ1-6, with D maybe TRBD1 (5 bases). This CDR3 has 14 amino acids. From germline, CDR1 is MNHEY and CDR2 SVGEGT. V was shortened by 6 bases and J by 6 bases, with 12 bases between the two germline ends.